This record looks at one TCR beta chain sequence and its context. The sample comes from a study of technical replicates of blood from a handful of donors. Measured with immunoSEQ multiplex PCR; TCRdb has only the in-frame clones, and not every one. The data show about 75,000 clones, 95% to 97% seen once. Germline assignment: CDR1 SGHAT and CDR2 FQNNGV. Trimming removed 5 bases from V and 0 bases from J, with 7 bases in between. CDR3 length: 13 amino acids. The specimen was T cells isolated from PBMCs. The source is a human donor in good health. The genes are TRBV11-2 and TRBJ1-1; a possible D gene is TRBD1 (5 bases). The CDR3 DNA reads TGTGCCAGCAGCAGGGGTTTGAACACTGAAGCTTTCTTT. Its protein is CASSRGLNTEAFF.